This entry lists 13 T cell receptor beta chains sequenced from one sample in a study of blood T cell repertoires in COVID-19. Sequenced by immunoSEQ multiplex PCR; TCRdb stores in-frame clones only, minus some. The table lists 350,000 to 450,000 clones, roughly 80% of them singletons, with 5% to 5.5% in the top ten. Material for sequencing was PBMCs or T cells enriched from blood (not recorded which). The receptors shown here come from a woman between 45 and 60 years old who had recovered from COVID-19.

This CDR3 reads CAWSRLSNRANAEAFF. Written as DNA, the CDR3 is TGTGCCTGGAGTAGGCTAAGCAACAGGGCTAACGCTGAAGCTTTCTTT. The genes are TRBV30 and TRBJ1-1; weak D call: TRBD1 (6 bases). Germline CDR1 is GTSNPN and CDR2 is SVGIG (reference sequence). CDR3 length: 16 amino acids. The ends were cut back, 2 bases at V and 6 bases at J, with 22 bases in the middle.

This chain links TRBV9 with TRBJ1-3, with 9 bases fitting TRBD1. The CDR3 is made up of 20 amino acids. Germline-derived CDR1 and CDR2 are SGDLS and YYNGEE. V shed 2 bases, J shed 0 bases, and the junction held 15 bases outside the gene matches. CDR3 DNA sequence: TGTGCCAGCAGCGTGGCCCCGGGACAGGGTAGATTTCTCTCTGGAAACACCATATATTTT. It translates to CASSVAPGQGRFLSGNTIYF.

The chain couples TRBV7-9 to TRBJ1-3, with a possible D match to TRBD1 (5 bases). From germline, CDR1 is SEHNR and CDR2 FQNEAQ (reference sequence). The length of the CDR3 is 17 residues. Trimming took 2 bases from V and 0 from J, leaving 14 bases between them. The CDR3 region is CASSLSGRASSGNTIYF. The DNA for the CDR3 is TGTGCCAGCAGCTTATCTGGCAGGGCAAGCTCTGGAAACACCATATATTTT.

The gene calls are TRBV9 and TRBJ2-2, with TRBD1 matching over 9 bases. The V and J ends lost 4 bases and 4 bases, in that order; junction bases with no gene match: 8. Germline V lookup: CDR1 SGDLS, CDR2 YYNGEE. The CDR3 sequence is 16 residues long. This chain's CDR3 is CASSSQGQGVTGELFF. In DNA, the CDR3 is TGTGCCAGCAGCTCCCAGGGACAGGGTGTCACCGGGGAGCTGTTTTTT.

This chain joins TRBV6-2 or TRBV6-3 and TRBJ2-7; TRBD1 agrees at 9 bases. Trimming at V came to 2 bases and at J to 7 bases, leaving 9 bases not matched to a gene. Germline V CDR1 and CDR2: MNHEY, SVGEGT. There are 15 residues in the CDR3. This CDR3 reads CASSYGTGTVREQYF. CDR3 DNA: TGTGCCAGCAGTTACGGGACAGGGACGGTGAGAGAGCAGTACTTC.

This CDR3 is CASSSRRGFGSPLHF. CDR3 coding DNA: TGTGCCAGCAGCTCTAGGAGAGGGTTTGGGTCACCCCTCCACTTT. The V call is TRBV11-2, the J call TRBJ1-6; D is unresolved. V gave up 4 bases and J gave up 10 bases, with 17 bases separating them. There are 15 residues in the CDR3. Germline V gene lookup returns CDR1 SGHAT and CDR2 FQNNGV. The variable domain in full, completed from reference TRBV11-2 and TRBJ1-6, reads EAGVAQSPRYKIIEKRQSVAFWCNPISGHATLYWYQQILGQGPKLLIQFQNNGVVDDSQLPKDRFSAERLKGVDSTLKIQPAKLEDSAVYLCASSSRRGFGSPLHFGNGTRLTVT.

This rearrangement joins TRBV2 to TRBJ1-1, with TRBD1 as a possible D gene (6 bases). Trimming shortened V by 4 bases and J by 4 bases, and 13 bases separated the two germline ends. The CDR3 extends over 14 amino acids. Germline-derived CDR1 and CDR2 are SNHLY and FYNNEI. The CDR3: CASSVGRGITEAFF. DNA for the CDR3: TGTGCCAGCAGTGTGGGCAGGGGCATCACTGAAGCTTTCTTT.

The rearrangement uses TRBV5-1 and TRBJ1-2; TRBD1 aligns across 8 bases. Germline assignment: CDR1 SGHRS and CDR2 YFSETQ. This CDR3 contains 16 residues. V gave up 2 bases and J gave up 5 bases; unmatched junction bases: 11. DNA for the CDR3: TGCGCCAGCAGCTTAGGGGGGACAGGCCTCGTTTATGGCTACACCTTC. Translating gives CASSLGGTGLVYGYTF.

J is TRBJ2-1 and V is TRBV7-2, with D possibly matching TRBD2 (6 bases). This CDR3 comprises 14 residues. V was shortened by 5 bases and J by 9 bases, with 17 bases between the two germline ends. The germline CDR1 and CDR2 sequences are SGHTA and FQGNSA. CDR3 nucleotides: TGTGCCAGCAGCGCCCGACTAGTCACCCTTGAGCAGTTCTTC. Translated, it gives CASSARLVTLEQFF. Full variable domain (missing parts from reference TRBV7-2 and TRBJ2-1): GAGVSQSPSNKVTEKGKDVELRCDPISGHTALYWYRQSLGQGLEFLIYFQGNSAPDKSGLPSDRFSAERTGGSVSTLTIQRTQQEDSAVYLCASSARLVTLEQFFGPGTRLTVL.

This chain joins TRBV13 and TRBJ1-1; D gene unclear. The CDR3 has 13 amino acids. Per germline, CDR1 PRHDT and CDR2 FYEKMQ (reference sequence). Trimming stripped 5 bases from V and 10 bases from J, with 17 bases between. The CDR3 DNA reads TGTGCCAGCAGCCCCAAGAGACAATTGGGAGCTTTCTTT. Protein: CASSPKRQLGAFF.

This sequence joins TRBV7-3 and TRBJ2-2, with 15 nucleotides matching TRBD2. The ends lost 6 bases at V and 7 bases at J; junction bases unmatched: 3. The CDR3 length is 15 residues. Germline loops: CDR1 SGHTA, CDR2 FQGTGA. CDR3 bases: TGTGCCAGCAGGGGACTAGCGGGAGGAGGCGGGGAGCTGTTTTTT. It is translated as CASRGLAGGGGELFF.

The gene calls are TRBV30 and TRBJ1-6, with D maybe TRBD1 (5 bases). Germline V gives CDR1 GTSNPN, CDR2 SVGIG (reference sequence). Trimming removed 7 bases at V and 6 bases at J, with 19 bases between. The CDR3 loop spans 15 amino acids. CDR3 sequence (DNA): TGTGCCTCAACGGGGGGAAGCGGGGTTAATTCACCCCTCCACTTT. This codes for CASTGGSGVNSPLHF.

This chain uses TRBV18 with TRBJ1-1, with D possibly TRBD1 on 5 matching bases. Between the trimmed V and J ends, which lost 3 bases and 2 bases, there was a span of 16 bases. This CDR3 is built from 16 residues. Germline lookup yields CDR1 KGHSH and CDR2 LQKENI. The CDR3 DNA reads as TGTGCCAGCTCACCCAACTTTGGGGGGACTAACACTGAAGCTTTCTTT. Its translation is CASSPNFGGTNTEAFF.